This T cell receptor (beta chain) was found in a study of cytomegalovirus exposure and HLA in healthy donors. Study-wide points: Further analysis, carried out later, found HLA-associated TCR beta chains more clonally expanded than equally common other chains. Presence/absence analyses rested on an assumption that sequencing depth was roughly uniform across donors.

The PCR employed 60 Vbeta primers together with 13 Jbeta primers. The method was immunoSEQ multiplex PCR; TCRdb's version includes in-frame clones alone and lacks a portion of them. The sample yields 310,000 or so clones, about 87% seen once. Germline CDR1 is DFQATT and CDR2 is SNEGSKA (reference sequence). The CDR3 is 11 residues long. About this clone: The antigen is undetermined. Mismatch with germline at one junction end may stem from a read error.

The chain is built from TRBV20-1 and TRBJ1-2; D unclear. This receptor was identified in a woman under 30 in good health and CMV-seronegative. Material for sequencing was PBMCs. The CDR3 here is CSAREESEDWF. The CDR3 nucleotides read TGCAGTGCTAGGGAAGAATCAGAGGATTGGTTC.